Listed below are T cell receptor beta chains from one sample, sequenced in a study of blood T cell repertoires in COVID-19. TCRdb's table, derived via immunoSEQ multiplex PCR, lists solely in-frame clones and lacks some. The sample comprises about 260,000 clones, approximately 86% of which are singletons, and over 0.55% rests with the top ten. The material sequenced was peripheral blood. The source of these receptors is a human donor in a cohort sampled during active COVID-19. CDR3s leave out the opening cysteine and the closing phenylalanine or tryptophan. Fields, in order: V gene, J gene, CDR3 protein.

V: TRBV5-6; J: TRBJ1-2; CDR3: ASSFGTASYGYT
V: TRBV6-2/TRBV6-3; J: TRBJ2-7; CDR3: ASSYGRGLHEQY
V: TRBV4-1; J: TRBJ2-7; CDR3: ASSQDRTSGAEEQY
V: TRBV6-6; J: TRBJ2-1; CDR3: ASSQTIGLEETHEQF
V: TRBV15; J: TRBJ2-7; CDR3: ATSSHQGAYYEQY
V: TRBV7-2; J: TRBJ2-5; CDR3: ASSFGASGGAETQY
V: TRBV19; J: TRBJ1-6; CDR3: ASSWQGARNSPLH
V: TRBV29-1; J: TRBJ2-7; CDR3: SVRRSVYEQY
V: TRBV11-2; J: TRBJ2-7; CDR3: ASSLSAYEQY
V: TRBV10-3; J: TRBJ2-1; CDR3: AISEIAGDNEQF
V: TRBV6-6; J: TRBJ1-4; CDR3: ASRSTGGGDEKLF
V: TRBV5-1; J: TRBJ1-1; CDR3: ASGHGHQNTEAF
V: TRBV9; J: TRBJ1-2; CDR3: ASRSTGVFYGYT
V: TRBV6-2/TRBV6-3; J: TRBJ2-1; CDR3: ASSTTIDRVLGNEQF
V: TRBV18; J: TRBJ1-1; CDR3: ASSPQGNTEAF
V: TRBV11-2; J: TRBJ2-3; CDR3: ASSPGLWRGAPRDTQY
V: TRBV6-5; J: TRBJ1-1; CDR3: ASSRQRMNTEAF
V: TRBV3-1/TRBV3-2; J: TRBJ1-2; CDR3: ASSQESADSIYGYT
V: TRBV27; J: TRBJ1-2; CDR3: ASSSQQGVYGYT
V: TRBV19; J: TRBJ2-5; CDR3: ASSILAGEETQY
V: TRBV30; J: TRBJ1-5; CDR3: ACRTNSNQPQH
V: TRBV11-2; J: TRBJ1-5; CDR3: ASSPTWDQPQH
V: TRBV28; J: TRBJ1-1; CDR3: ASSAYRVTEAF
V: TRBV3-1/TRBV3-2; J: TRBJ1-2; CDR3: ASSQDGEGTNYGYT
V: TRBV4-2; J: TRBJ2-7; CDR3: ASSQEGLAGDEQY
V: TRBV28; J: TRBJ2-7; CDR3: ASTTTYEQY
V: TRBV9; J: TRBJ1-2; CDR3: ASSSAYGGPEGYT
V: TRBV21-1; J: TRBJ1-3; CDR3: ASGGFVGPYSGNTIY
V: TRBV27; J: TRBJ1-6; CDR3: ASSERGIWPLH
V: TRBV5-6; J: TRBJ2-1; CDR3: ASNLVPAGSYNEQF
V: TRBV28; J: TRBJ1-1; CDR3: ASSFIGTGSEAF
V: TRBV6-2/TRBV6-3; J: TRBJ2-7; CDR3: ASSYWGPSYEQY
V: TRBV6-5; J: TRBJ1-6; CDR3: ASSYSWLRGDSPLH
V: TRBV9; J: TRBJ1-2; CDR3: ASSAQEANYGYT
V: TRBV4-1; J: TRBJ1-5; CDR3: ASSQDGGQYSNQPQH
V: TRBV5-1; J: TRBJ2-5; CDR3: ASSLVWLAGEETQY
V: TRBV4-3; J: TRBJ2-7; CDR3: ASSQAQGQGKYEQY
V: TRBV3-1/TRBV3-2; J: TRBJ2-2; CDR3: ASSLGLAGAGELF
V: TRBV4-3; J: TRBJ1-2; CDR3: ASSQGQINYGYT
V: TRBV30; J: TRBJ2-7; CDR3: AWSEGVRFYEQY
V: TRBV5-4; J: TRBJ2-3; CDR3: ASSRDSYTDTQY
V: TRBV6-2/TRBV6-3; J: TRBJ2-7; CDR3: ASSRDRWEQY
V: TRBV5-6; J: TRBJ1-2; CDR3: ASSRTGGGYYGYT
V: TRBV19; J: TRBJ2-7; CDR3: ASATGGLRFSYEQY
V: TRBV30; J: TRBJ2-3; CDR3: AWSLGGNTDTQY
V: TRBV6-4; J: TRBJ2-5; CDR3: ASSDEGGGTQY
V: TRBV27; J: TRBJ2-6; CDR3: ASSIQGASSVLT
V: TRBV19; J: TRBJ1-1; CDR3: ASLSHTEAF
V: TRBV11-1; J: TRBJ2-1; CDR3: ASSLALRRAGINEQF
V: TRBV19; J: TRBJ2-7; CDR3: ASSSVSYEQY
V: TRBV10-3; J: TRBJ2-2; CDR3: AISDRQGPGELF
V: TRBV30; J: TRBJ1-4; CDR3: AWSVRFLSDEKLF
V: TRBV3-1/TRBV3-2; J: TRBJ2-3; CDR3: ASSRLGAGPTDTQY
V: TRBV24-1; J: TRBJ1-2; CDR3: ATSDGQQNYGYT
V: TRBV19; J: TRBJ2-3; CDR3: ASSMVTGRTDTQY